The 3 T cell receptor beta chains below were found in one sample sequenced in a study of blood T cells in healthy people across ages. With a J-beta primer mix and a sample-barcoded 5' primer, a second PCR ran about 7 to 11 cycles. One entry per CDR3 protein results from TCRdb running MiXCR on the 5' RACE reads. The sample has roughly 1.6 million distinct CDR3 sequences; about 32% are singletons. Material for sequencing was blood. These receptors all stem from a woman aged 25-40 years in good health.

There are a few counts of this clonotype. Given a much more abundant clone one base away, this may be a read error. V and J are TRBV12-3 or TRBV12-4 and TRBJ2-3; the match to TRBD2 covers 7 bases. The CDR3 has 14 residues. This chain's CDR3 is CASKREGFPDAQYF. CDR3 coding DNA: TGTGCCAGCAAAAGGGAGGGGTTCCCAGATGCGCAGTATTTT.

The chain employs TRBV2 and TRBJ2-1, with 12 bases matching TRBD2. The CDR3 covers 15 residues. The V and J ends lost 5 bases and 7 bases, in that order; junction bases with no gene match: 6. Per germline, CDR1 SNHLY and CDR2 FYNNEI. The CDR3 nucleotides read TGTGCCAGCAGTTCTAGCGGGGGGGCCGATAATGAGCAGTTCTTC. This gives the protein CASSSSGGADNEQFF.

A single count supports this clonotype. This may stem from a read error, because a much larger clone lies one nucleotide away. V is TRBV29-1 and J is TRBJ2-7; TRBD1 matches at 8 bases. The germline V gene has CDR1 SQVTM and CDR2 ANQGSEA. CDR3 length equals 14 residues. Unmatched junction bases numbered 10, after V lost 3 bases and J lost 6 bases. The CDR3 protein is CSVDVAGQGGEQYF. The CDR3 nucleotides read TGCAGCGTTGACGTAGCCGGACAGGGTGGCGAGCAGTACTTC.